This T cell receptor (beta chain) stems from a study of blood T cell repertoires in COVID-19. The wider study: PBMCs, B-cell-depleted T cells, or T cells provided the cDNA or gDNA that made up the material.

Repertoires were generated with immunoSEQ multiplex PCR, while TCRdb's copy carries only in-frame clones and drops some. Altogether approximately 210,000 clones are present, just over 85% being singletons, with the ten largest covering more than 1.4%. V was clipped by 3 bases and J by 0 bases, with 13 bases between them. Germline CDR1 MNHEY, CDR2 SMNVEV (reference sequence). CDR3 length: 16 residues. This clonotype originated in a man between 18 and 35 years old with active or convalescent COVID-19. The sequenced sample was peripheral blood. V gene TRBV27 combines with J gene TRBJ2-3; possibly TRBD1 for D (6 bases). The CDR3 is CASSFDRSSSTDTQYF. The CDR3 DNA reads as TGTGCCAGCAGTTTTGACAGGTCCTCTAGCACAGATACGCAGTATTTT.